The next 15 T cell receptor beta chains were all read from a single sample in a study of naive and memory T cell subsets. Findings of the study overall: Naive repertoires, especially CD8, held a few larger clonotypes, possibly memory cells re-expressing CD45RA.

These receptors are not linked to any known antigen. An equimolar mix of two oligonucleotides served as the beta constant-region primer for TRBC1 and TRBC2. Four rounds of PCR amplified the ligated cDNA using nested alpha and beta constant-region primers plus SP2. In TCRdb, the UMI-ligation and nested PCR reads were re-called with MiXCR into one record per CDR3 protein. The sample has over 110,000 distinct CDR3 sequences, about 20% seen once; the top ten hold about 0.57%. What was sequenced was naive CD8+ T cells from blood. The source of these receptors is a human donor in good health.

The rearrangement uses TRBV29-1 and TRBJ2-1; TRBD1 matches 7 bases. Losses at the gene ends were 8 bases for V and 4 bases for J; bases not matched to a gene: 17. The CDR3 covers 16 residues. Per germline, CDR1 SQVTM and CDR2 ANQGSEA. CDR3 nucleotide sequence: TGCAGCTCAAGCGGATCCGGGACAGAGAGTTACAATGAGCAGTTCTTC. This codes for CSSSGSGTESYNEQFF.

The gene calls are TRBV27 and TRBJ2-2; 7 nucleotides align to TRBD2. This CDR3 has 17 residues. The germline V gene encodes CDR1 MNHEY and CDR2 SMNVEV (reference sequence). The J segment lost 6 bases and the V segment lost 6 bases, leaving 16 bases of the junction unmatched. The chain's CDR3 is CASSLRAGLFIPGELFF. In nucleotides, the CDR3 is TGTGCCAGCAGCCTAAGAGCGGGATTATTTATCCCCGGGGAGCTGTTTTTT.

This clonotype was seen repeatedly, ten times or more. The chain is built from TRBV7-9 and TRBJ2-3, with D possibly TRBD1 on 6 matching bases. The CDR3 consists of 15 residues. From germline, CDR1 is SEHNR and CDR2 FQNEAQ (reference sequence). V was clipped by 5 bases and J by 5 bases, with 17 bases between them. The CDR3 loop reads CASSPGQDARDTQYF. CDR3 in DNA: TGTGCCAGCAGCCCGGGACAAGACGCGCGAGATACGCAGTATTTT.

This clonotype was seen repeatedly, ten times or more. This rearrangement joins TRBV6-5 to TRBJ2-1; tentatively, D is TRBD1 (5 bases). Germline V lookup: CDR1 MNHEY, CDR2 SVGAGI. This CDR3 is built from 13 residues. Trimming took 8 bases from V and 3 from J, leaving 11 bases between them. This chain's CDR3 is CASSPDSYNEQFF. CDR3 DNA: TGTGCCAGCTCACCCGACAGCTACAATGAGCAGTTCTTC.

The V call is TRBV15, the J call TRBJ1-5, with D possibly matching TRBD1 (6 bases). This CDR3 region has 16 residues. Deletions cut 0 bases from V and 4 bases from J, with 13 bases between. The germline gives CDR1 LNHNV, CDR2 YYDKDF (reference sequence). The CDR3 protein is CATSREVGGGNQPQHF. The CDR3 region has the DNA TGTGCCACCAGCAGAGAGGTGGGAGGGGGAAATCAGCCCCAGCATTTT.

This clonotype has only a few counts. The chain links TRBV5-1 to TRBJ2-7; the D is unclear. The CDR3 has 13 residues. V lost 1 base and J lost 3, with 8 bases in between. Germline assignment: CDR1 SGHRS and CDR2 YFSETQ. CDR3 coding DNA: TGCGCCAGCAGCTTGAGGCCCCTCTACGAGCAGTACTTC. This gives the protein CASSLRPLYEQYF.

In its sample, this clonotype was seen a few times. The chain uses TRBV15 and TRBJ2-5; D may correspond to TRBD1 or TRBD2 (7 bases each). Germline CDR1 and CDR2: LNHNV and YYDKDF (reference sequence). This CDR3 has 16 amino acids. V shed 8 bases and J shed 5 bases, with 24 bases lying between them. The chain's CDR3 is CATREPIRQGGETQYF. The CDR3 nucleotides read TGTGCCACCCGTGAACCGATAAGACAGGGAGGGGAGACCCAGTACTTC.

This clonotype was seen many times. V usage is TRBV6-6 and J usage is TRBJ2-5, with D unclear. The CDR3 consists of 17 residues. V lost 0 bases and J 2 bases, leaving 16 bases between the germline ends. Per germline, CDR1 MNHNY and CDR2 SVGAGI (reference sequence). The CDR3 DNA reads TGTGCCAGCAGTTACTCTTCGGGTTTCGTGGTTCAAGAGACCCAGTACTTC. It yields the protein CASSYSSGFVVQETQYF.

The J gene is TRBJ2-7, the V gene TRBV13, with a weak D call TRBD2 (6 bases). Germline lookup yields CDR1 PRHDT and CDR2 FYEKMQ (reference sequence). This CDR3 contains 16 residues. The V gene lost 5 bases and the J gene lost 1 base, with 18 bases spanning the gap. CDR3 bases: TGTGCCAGCAGCCCGATCCCCACCGCGGGATCCTACGAGCAGTACTTC. It is translated as CASSPIPTAGSYEQYF.

This clonotype was picked up a small number of times. The chain combines TRBV4-1 with TRBJ2-7; D perhaps matches TRBD2 (7 bases). Germline values: CDR1 MGHRA, CDR2 YSYEKL. The V end was cut by 2 bases, the J end by 2 bases, with 13 bases between. This CDR3 contains 15 residues. The CDR3 sequence is CASSQKGGDPYEQYF. The DNA of the CDR3 is TGCGCCAGCAGCCAAAAGGGGGGGGATCCCTACGAGCAGTACTTC.

The chain carries TRBV29-1 and TRBJ2-7; the match to TRBD1 covers 7 bases. The ends lost 5 bases at V and 3 bases at J; junction bases unmatched: 7. The CDR3 is 13 amino acids. Germline V gives CDR1 SQVTM, CDR2 ANQGSEA. The CDR3 loop is CSVQTGISYEQYF. The CDR3 DNA reads as TGCAGCGTTCAGACAGGGATCAGCTACGAGCAGTACTTC.

The J gene is TRBJ2-7, the V gene TRBV28, with D possibly matching TRBD1 (6 bases). The ends were cut back, 10 bases at V and 3 bases at J, with 19 bases in the middle. The CDR3 loop spans 14 amino acids. Germline CDR1 reads MDHEN; CDR2 reads SYDVKM. The CDR3 sequence: CANVKRDNVYEQYF. The DNA for the CDR3 is TGTGCCAACGTCAAACGGGACAACGTCTACGAGCAGTACTTC.

This chain uses TRBV4-3 with TRBJ2-7; no definite D call. V was pared by 1 base and J by 4 bases, with 8 bases between. The CDR3 is 13 residues long. Germline-derived CDR1 and CDR2 are LGHNA and YSLEER. The CDR3 reads CASSQASSYEQYF. CDR3 coding DNA: TGCGCCAGCAGCCAAGCAAGTTCTTACGAGCAGTACTTC.

V and J are TRBV29-1 and TRBJ1-4; no reliable D call. The CDR3 length is 12 residues. Germline lookup yields CDR1 SQVTM and CDR2 ANQGSEA. V was trimmed by 4 bases and J by 7 bases, leaving 10 bases between them. The CDR3, as DNA: TGCAGCGTTGGATGGTTGGGTGAAAAACTGTTTTTT. It is translated as CSVGWLGEKLFF.

This clonotype was detected ten times or more. This chain joins TRBV2 and TRBJ1-1; 8 bases agree with TRBD1. This CDR3 comprises 14 residues. CDR1 and CDR2 (germline): SNHLY, FYNNEI. The ends lost 10 bases at V and 0 bases at J; junction bases unmatched: 7. CDR3 DNA sequence: TGTGCCACCCTCCAGGGGGCCATGAACACTGAAGCTTTCTTT. It specifies CATLQGAMNTEAFF.